This TCR beta chain was recovered during a study of blood T cells in healthy people across ages. Overall study: About one barcoded beta molecule per two T cells was the capture yield of template switching. Study observations and caveats: Reliance upon unsorted PBMCs precluded definitive naive versus antigen-experienced comparison. While age rose, TCR beta diversity per million T cells dropped in a roughly linear way.

PBMCs were isolated at a quantity of at least 7 million per sample. Sample-barcoded 5' priming and a J-beta primer mix drove a second PCR of roughly 7 to 11 cycles. TCRdb recomputed calls from the 5' RACE reads with MiXCR, one row per CDR3 protein. The sample shows hundreds of thousands of distinct CDR3 sequences, roughly 50% of them seen only once. V lost 7 bases, J lost 7 bases, and 18 bases lay in between. This CDR3 has 15 amino acids. Germline CDR1 SGHRS, CDR2 YFSETQ. Concerning this clonotype: As yet, its antigen is unknown.

This sequence was found in a woman aged 55 to 70 in good health. Sequences were obtained from blood. V gene TRBV5-1 combines with J gene TRBJ1-6; a weak D match, TRBD1 (5 bases). CDR3 residues: CASRSGERGNSPLHF. Here the CDR3 DNA reads TGCGCCAGCCGCTCTGGGGAGAGGGGAAATTCACCCCTCCACTTT.